This T cell receptor (beta chain) was retrieved from a study of T cells after posttransplantation cyclophosphamide. Findings and caveats of the study: Later blood repertoires were often dominated by clones from the donor CD8+ memory compartment. Recipient CMV seropositivity and CMV reactivation strongly tracked TRB clonality. Tissue-infiltrating T cells from skin or gut overlapped little with blood T cells.

Here immunoSEQ multiplex PCR was the method, and the copy in TCRdb shows in-frame clones only, minus some. Singletons are absent from the sample, which has 35,000 to 40,000 clones. This related bone marrow graft donor gave peripheral blood on the day of marrow donation. This clone was counted ten times or more. What it recognizes is unknown. V was clipped by 0 bases and J by 2 bases; unmatched bases: 7. The CDR3 sequence is 17 residues long. Per germline, CDR1 SGHRS and CDR2 YFSETQ. The sample consisted of PBMCs. The chain uses TRBV5-1 and TRBJ2-3, with 9 bases aligning to TRBD2. The source of this sequence is a man aged 45-65 years in good health, CMV-negative, and a related stem cell transplant donor. CDR3 amino acids: CASSLASGGGDTDTQYF. In DNA, the CDR3 is TGCGCCAGCAGCTTGGCCTCTGGCGGGGGGGACACAGATACGCAGTATTTT.